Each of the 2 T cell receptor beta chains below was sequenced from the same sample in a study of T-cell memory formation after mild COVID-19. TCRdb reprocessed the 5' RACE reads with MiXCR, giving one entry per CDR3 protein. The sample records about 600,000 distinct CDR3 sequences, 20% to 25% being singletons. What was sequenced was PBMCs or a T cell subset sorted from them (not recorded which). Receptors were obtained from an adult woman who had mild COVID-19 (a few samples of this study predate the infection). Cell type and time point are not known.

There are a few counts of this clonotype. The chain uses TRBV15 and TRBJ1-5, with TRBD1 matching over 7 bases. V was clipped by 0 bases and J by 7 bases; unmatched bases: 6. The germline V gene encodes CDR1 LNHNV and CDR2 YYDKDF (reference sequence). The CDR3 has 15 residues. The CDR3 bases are TGTGCCACCAGCAGAGAACAGGGGAGGGTCCAGCCCCAGCATTTT. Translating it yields CATSREQGRVQPQHF.

The CDR3 region is CASRATGSYEQYF. The CDR3 bases are TGTGCCAGCAGGGCGACGGGGAGTTACGAGCAGTACTTC. The chain recombines TRBV7-6 with TRBJ2-7; D may be TRBD2 (5 bases). CDR3 length: 13 residues. CDR1 is SGHVS and CDR2 is FNYEAQ in the germline V gene. Trimming pared 6 bases from V and 4 bases from J, leaving 13 bases between.